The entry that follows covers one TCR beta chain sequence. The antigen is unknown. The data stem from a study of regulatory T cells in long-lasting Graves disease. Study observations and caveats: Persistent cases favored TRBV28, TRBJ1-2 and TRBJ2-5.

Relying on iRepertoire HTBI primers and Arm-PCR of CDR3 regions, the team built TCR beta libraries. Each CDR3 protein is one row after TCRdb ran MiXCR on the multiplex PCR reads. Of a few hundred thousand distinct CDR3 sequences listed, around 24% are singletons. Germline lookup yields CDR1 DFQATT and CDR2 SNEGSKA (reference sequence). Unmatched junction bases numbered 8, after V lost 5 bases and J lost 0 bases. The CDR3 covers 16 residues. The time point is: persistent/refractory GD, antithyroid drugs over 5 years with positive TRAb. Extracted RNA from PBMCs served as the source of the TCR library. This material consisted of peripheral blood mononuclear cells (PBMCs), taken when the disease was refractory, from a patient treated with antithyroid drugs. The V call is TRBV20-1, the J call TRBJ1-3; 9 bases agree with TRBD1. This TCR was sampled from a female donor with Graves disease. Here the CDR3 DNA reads TGCAGTGCTCGCGGGGACAGGGACCCCTCTGGAAACACCATATATTTT. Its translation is CSARGDRDPSGNTIYF.